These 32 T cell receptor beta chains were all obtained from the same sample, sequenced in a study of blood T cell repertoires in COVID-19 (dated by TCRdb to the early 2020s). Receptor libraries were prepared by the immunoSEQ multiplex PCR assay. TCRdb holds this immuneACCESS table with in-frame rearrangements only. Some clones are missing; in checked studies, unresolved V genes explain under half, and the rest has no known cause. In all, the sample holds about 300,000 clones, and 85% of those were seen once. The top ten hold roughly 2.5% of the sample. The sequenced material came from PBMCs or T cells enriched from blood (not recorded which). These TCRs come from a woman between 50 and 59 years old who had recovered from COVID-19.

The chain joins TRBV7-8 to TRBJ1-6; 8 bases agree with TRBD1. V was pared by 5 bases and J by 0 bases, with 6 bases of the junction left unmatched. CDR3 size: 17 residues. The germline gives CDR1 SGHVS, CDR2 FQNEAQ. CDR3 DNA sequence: TGTGCCAGCAGCCAACGGACAGGGAGCTCCTATAATTCACCCCTCCACTTT. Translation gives CASSQRTGSSYNSPLHF.

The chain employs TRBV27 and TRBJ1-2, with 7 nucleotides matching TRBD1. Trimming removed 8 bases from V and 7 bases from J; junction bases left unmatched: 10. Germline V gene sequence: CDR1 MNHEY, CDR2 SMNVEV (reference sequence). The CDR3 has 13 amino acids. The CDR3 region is CASGIGTAGGYTF. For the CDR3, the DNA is TGTGCCAGCGGAATAGGGACAGCCGGTGGCTACACCTTC.

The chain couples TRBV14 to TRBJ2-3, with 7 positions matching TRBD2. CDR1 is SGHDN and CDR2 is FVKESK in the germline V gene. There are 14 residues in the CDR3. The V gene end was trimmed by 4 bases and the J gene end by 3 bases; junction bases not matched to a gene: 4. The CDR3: CASSPGLLTDTQYF. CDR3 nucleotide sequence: TGTGCCAGCAGCCCGGGACTACTAACAGATACGCAGTATTTT.

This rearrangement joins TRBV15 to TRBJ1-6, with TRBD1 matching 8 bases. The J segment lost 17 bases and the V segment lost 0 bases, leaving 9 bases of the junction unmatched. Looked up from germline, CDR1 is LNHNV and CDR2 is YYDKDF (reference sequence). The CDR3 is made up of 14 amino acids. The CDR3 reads CATSRDFGQGVIHF. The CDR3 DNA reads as TGTGCCACCAGCAGAGATTTTGGACAGGGAGTCATCCACTTT.

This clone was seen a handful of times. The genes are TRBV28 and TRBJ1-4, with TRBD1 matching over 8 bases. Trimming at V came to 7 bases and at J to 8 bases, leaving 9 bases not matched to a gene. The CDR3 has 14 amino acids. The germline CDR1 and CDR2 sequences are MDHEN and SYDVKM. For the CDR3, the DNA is TGTGCCAGCACCCAGGGGGCTGAGTGGGAAAAACTGTTTTTT. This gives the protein CASTQGAEWEKLFF.

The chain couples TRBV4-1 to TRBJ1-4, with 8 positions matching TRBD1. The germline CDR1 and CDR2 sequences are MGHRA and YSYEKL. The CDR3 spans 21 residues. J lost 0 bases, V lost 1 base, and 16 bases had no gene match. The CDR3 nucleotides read TGCGCCAGCAGCCAAGTTGGGGCCGTCGGAGGGACAGGATCAACTAATGAAAAACTGTTTTTT. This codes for CASSQVGAVGGTGSTNEKLFF.

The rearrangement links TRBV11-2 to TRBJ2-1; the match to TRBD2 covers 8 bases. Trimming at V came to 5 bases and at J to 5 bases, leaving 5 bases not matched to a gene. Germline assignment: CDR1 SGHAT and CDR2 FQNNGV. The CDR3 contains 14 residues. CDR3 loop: CASSPTSGHNEQFF. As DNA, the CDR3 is TGTGCCAGCAGCCCTACTAGCGGACACAATGAGCAGTTCTTC. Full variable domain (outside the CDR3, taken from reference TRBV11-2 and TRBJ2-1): EAGVAQSPRYKIIEKRQSVAFWCNPISGHATLYWYQQILGQGPKLLIQFQNNGVVDDSQLPKDRFSAERLKGVDSTLKIQPAKLEDSAVYLCASSPTSGHNEQFFGPGTRLTVL.

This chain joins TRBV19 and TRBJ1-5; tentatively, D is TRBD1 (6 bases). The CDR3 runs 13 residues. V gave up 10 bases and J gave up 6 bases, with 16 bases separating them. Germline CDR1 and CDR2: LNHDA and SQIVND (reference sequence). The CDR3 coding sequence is TGTGCCACCTCGGGGGGGCGAGCTCAGCCCCAGCATTTT. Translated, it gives CATSGGRAQPQHF.

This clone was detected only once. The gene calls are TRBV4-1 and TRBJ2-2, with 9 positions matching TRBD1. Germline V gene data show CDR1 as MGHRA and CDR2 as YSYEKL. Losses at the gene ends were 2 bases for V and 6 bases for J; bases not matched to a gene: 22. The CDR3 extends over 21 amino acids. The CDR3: CASSQYAGTGRVVKVAGELFF. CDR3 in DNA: TGCGCCAGCAGCCAATACGCCGGGACAGGGAGGGTAGTTAAAGTCGCCGGGGAGCTGTTTTTT.

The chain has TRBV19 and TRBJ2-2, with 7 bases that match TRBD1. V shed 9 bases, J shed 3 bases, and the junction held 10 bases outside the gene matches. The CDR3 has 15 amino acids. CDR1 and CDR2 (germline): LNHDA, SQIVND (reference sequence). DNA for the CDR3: TGTGCCAGCCAACTTAGACAGGGATACACCGGGGAGCTGTTTTTT. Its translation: CASQLRQGYTGELFF.

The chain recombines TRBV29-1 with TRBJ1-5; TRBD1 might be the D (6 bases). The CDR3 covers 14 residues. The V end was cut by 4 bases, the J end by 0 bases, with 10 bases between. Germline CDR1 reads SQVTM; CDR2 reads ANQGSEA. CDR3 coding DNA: TGCAGCGTTGCGGGACAATATAGCAATCAGCCCCAGCATTTT. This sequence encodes CSVAGQYSNQPQHF.

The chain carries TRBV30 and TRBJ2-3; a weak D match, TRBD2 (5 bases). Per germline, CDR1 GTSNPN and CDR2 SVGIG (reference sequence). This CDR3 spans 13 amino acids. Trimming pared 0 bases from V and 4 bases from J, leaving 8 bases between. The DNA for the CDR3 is TGTGCCTGGAGTGTCTGGCGGGCAGATACGCAGTATTTT. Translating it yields CAWSVWRADTQYF.

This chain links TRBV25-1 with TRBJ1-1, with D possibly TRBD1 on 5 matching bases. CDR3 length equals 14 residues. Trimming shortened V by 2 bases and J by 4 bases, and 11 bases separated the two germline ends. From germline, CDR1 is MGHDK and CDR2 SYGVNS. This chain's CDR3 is CASSEQGGGTEAFF. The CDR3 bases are TGTGCCAGCAGTGAACAGGGCGGCGGCACTGAAGCTTTCTTT. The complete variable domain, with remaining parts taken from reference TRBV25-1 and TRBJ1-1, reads EADIYQTPRYLVIGTGKKITLECSQTMGHDKMYWYQQDPGMELHLIHYSYGVNSTEKGDLSSESTVSRIRTEHFPLTLESARPSHTSQYLCASSEQGGGTEAFFGQGTRLTVV.

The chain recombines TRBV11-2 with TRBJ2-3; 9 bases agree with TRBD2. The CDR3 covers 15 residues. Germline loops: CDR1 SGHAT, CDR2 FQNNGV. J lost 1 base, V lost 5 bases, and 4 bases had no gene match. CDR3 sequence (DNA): TGTGCCAGCAGCCTATTAGCGGGGGGCACAGATACGCAGTATTTT. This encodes CASSLLAGGTDTQYF.

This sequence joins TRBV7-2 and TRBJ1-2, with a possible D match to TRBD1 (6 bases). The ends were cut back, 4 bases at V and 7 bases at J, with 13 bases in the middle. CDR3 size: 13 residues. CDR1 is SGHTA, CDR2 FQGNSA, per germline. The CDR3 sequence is CASSSPGDPGYTF. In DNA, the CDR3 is TGTGCCAGCAGCTCCCCAGGGGATCCTGGCTACACCTTC.

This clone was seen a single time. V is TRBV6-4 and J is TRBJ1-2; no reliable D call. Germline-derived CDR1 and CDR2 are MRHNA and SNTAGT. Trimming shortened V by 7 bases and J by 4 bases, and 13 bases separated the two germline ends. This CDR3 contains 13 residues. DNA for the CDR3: TGTGCCAGCAACAAACAGCCAGCCTATGGCTACACCTTC. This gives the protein CASNKQPAYGYTF.

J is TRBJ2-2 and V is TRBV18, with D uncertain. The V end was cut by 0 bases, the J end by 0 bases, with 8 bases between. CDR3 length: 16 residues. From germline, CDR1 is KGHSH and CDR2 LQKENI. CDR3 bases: TGTGCCAGCTCACCACCGAGCAGGCCGAACACCGGGGAGCTGTTTTTT. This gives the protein CASSPPSRPNTGELFF.

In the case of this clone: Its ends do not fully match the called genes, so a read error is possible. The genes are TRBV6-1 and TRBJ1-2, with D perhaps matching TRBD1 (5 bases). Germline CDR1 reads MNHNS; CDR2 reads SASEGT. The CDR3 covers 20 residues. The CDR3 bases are TGTGCCAGCAGCGAAGTCCCACCGAGAATCACAGGCCCCTTAGGGTATGGCTACACCTTC. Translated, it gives CASSEVPPRITGPLGYGYTF.

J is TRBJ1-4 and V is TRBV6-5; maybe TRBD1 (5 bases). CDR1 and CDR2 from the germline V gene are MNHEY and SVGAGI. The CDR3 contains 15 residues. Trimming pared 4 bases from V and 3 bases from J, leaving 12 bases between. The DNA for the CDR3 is TGTGCCAGCAGTTCCTCAGGGAGAGCTAATGAAAAACTGTTTTTT. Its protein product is CASSSSGRANEKLFF.

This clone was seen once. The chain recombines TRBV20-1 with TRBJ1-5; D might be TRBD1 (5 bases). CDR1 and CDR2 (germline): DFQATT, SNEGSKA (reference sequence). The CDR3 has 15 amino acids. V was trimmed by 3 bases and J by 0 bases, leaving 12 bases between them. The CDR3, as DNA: TGCAGTGCTAGTGAAAGGGGTTATAGCAATCAGCCCCAGCATTTT. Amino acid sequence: CSASERGYSNQPQHF.

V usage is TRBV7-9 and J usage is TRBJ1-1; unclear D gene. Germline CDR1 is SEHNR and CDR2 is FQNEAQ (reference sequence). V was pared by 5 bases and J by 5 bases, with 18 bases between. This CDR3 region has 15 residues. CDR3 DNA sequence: TGTGCCAGCAGCCATATAGCCGGAGTCCCTACTGAAGCTTTCTTT. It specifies CASSHIAGVPTEAFF.

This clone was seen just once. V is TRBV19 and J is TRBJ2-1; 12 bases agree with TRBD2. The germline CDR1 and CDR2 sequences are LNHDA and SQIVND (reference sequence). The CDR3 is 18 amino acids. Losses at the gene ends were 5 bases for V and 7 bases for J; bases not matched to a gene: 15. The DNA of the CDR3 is TGTGCCAGTAGTTCCTCCTCGGCCCTAGCGGGAGGGAGGAATGAGCAGTTCTTC. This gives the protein CASSSSSALAGGRNEQFF.

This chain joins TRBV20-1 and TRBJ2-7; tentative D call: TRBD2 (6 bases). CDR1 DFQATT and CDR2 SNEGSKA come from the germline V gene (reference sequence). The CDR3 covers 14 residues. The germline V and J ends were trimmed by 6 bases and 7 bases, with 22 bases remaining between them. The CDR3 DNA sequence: TGCAGTGCCAGTAGGCGGGGATCGACTGGGGAGCAGTACTTC. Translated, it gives CSASRRGSTGEQYF.

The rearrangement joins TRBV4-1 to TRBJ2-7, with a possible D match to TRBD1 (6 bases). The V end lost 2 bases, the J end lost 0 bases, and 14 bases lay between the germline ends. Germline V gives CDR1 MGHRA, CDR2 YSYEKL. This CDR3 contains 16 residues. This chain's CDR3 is CASSQPGTLSSYEQYF. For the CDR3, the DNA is TGCGCCAGCAGCCAACCTGGGACATTGAGCTCCTACGAGCAGTACTTC.

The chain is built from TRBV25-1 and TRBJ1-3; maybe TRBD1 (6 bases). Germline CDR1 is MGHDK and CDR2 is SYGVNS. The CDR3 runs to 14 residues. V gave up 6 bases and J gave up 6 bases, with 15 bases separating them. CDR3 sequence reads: CASSDRDTINTIYF. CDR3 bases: TGTGCCAGCAGCGACCGGGACACGATAAACACCATATATTTT. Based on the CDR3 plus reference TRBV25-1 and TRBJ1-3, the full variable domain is EADIYQTPRYLVIGTGKKITLECSQTMGHDKMYWYQQDPGMELHLIHYSYGVNSTEKGDLSSESTVSRIRTEHFPLTLESARPSHTSQYLCASSDRDTINTIYFGEGSWLTVV.

CDR3: CAWSVDRADTIYF. Here the CDR3 DNA reads TGTGCCTGGAGTGTCGACAGGGCGGACACCATATATTTT. The rearrangement joins TRBV30 to TRBJ1-3; 7 bases are a match to TRBD1. The CDR3 is 13 amino acids. V was pared by 0 bases and J by 8 bases, with 4 bases of the junction left unmatched. Germline values: CDR1 GTSNPN, CDR2 SVGIG (reference sequence).

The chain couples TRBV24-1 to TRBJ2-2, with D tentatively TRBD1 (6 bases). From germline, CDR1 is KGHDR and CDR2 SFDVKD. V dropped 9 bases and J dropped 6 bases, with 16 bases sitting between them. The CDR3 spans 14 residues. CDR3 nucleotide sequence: TGTGCCACCGCGTCCACAGGGATGGCCGGGGAGCTGTTTTTT. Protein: CATASTGMAGELFF.

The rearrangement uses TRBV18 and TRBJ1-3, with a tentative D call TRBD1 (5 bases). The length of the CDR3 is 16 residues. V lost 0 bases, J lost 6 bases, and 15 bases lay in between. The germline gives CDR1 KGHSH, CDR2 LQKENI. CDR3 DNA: TGTGCCAGCTCACCACCGTCGCAGGGCGAAGTAAACACCATATATTTT. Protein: CASSPPSQGEVNTIYF.

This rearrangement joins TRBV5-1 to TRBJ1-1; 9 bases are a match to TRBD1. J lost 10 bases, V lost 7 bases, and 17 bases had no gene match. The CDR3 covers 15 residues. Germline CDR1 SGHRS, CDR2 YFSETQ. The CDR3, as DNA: TGCGCCAGCGCTAAAGAGGGACAGGGTGGGCACCGAGCTTTCTTT. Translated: CASAKEGQGGHRAFF.

CDR3 bases: TGCGCCAGCAGCCTGGTCTTGACTAGCGGAAATCCCGATGAGCAGTTCTTC. Translation gives CASSLVLTSGNPDEQFF. The chain uses TRBV5-1 and TRBJ2-1, with 9 bases lining up with TRBD2. This CDR3 comprises 17 residues. Germline CDR1 is SGHRS and CDR2 is YFSETQ. Unmatched junction bases numbered 16, after V lost 4 bases and J lost 8 bases.

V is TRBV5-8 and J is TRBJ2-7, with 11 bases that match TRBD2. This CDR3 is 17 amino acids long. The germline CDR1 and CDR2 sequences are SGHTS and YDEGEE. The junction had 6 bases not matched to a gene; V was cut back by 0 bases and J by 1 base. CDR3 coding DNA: TGTGCCAGCAGCTTGGTGACTAGCGGGATTAATTCCTACGAGCAGTACTTC. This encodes CASSLVTSGINSYEQYF.

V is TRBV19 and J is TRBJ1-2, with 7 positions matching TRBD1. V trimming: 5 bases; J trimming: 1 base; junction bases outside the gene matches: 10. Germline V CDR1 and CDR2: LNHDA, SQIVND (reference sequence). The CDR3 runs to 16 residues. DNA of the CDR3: TGTGCCAGTAGTCCTGGACAGGACCCCATTAACTATGGCTACACCTTC. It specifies CASSPGQDPINYGYTF.